This passage covers 24 T cell receptor beta chains from one sample sequenced in a study of T cell repertoires in cytomegalovirus infection (dated by TCRdb to the late 2010s). Sequenced using an Illumina HiSeq 1500. TCRdb reworked the public reads: Q25 trimming with fastp, MiXCR clone assembly, productive beta chains retained. When rows share a CDR3 protein, they turn into one entry using the most common DNA and genes. This sample is represented by 75,000 to 95,000 distinct CDR3 sequences; around 49% of them were singletons. The ten largest account for more than 80% of the sample. Interpreted using the paper, the treatment or condition label stands for: in vitro stimulation with specific CMV peptide epitopes to enrich CMV-specific T cells. The antigens for these receptors are not known. The sequencing here drew on CD8+ T cells from cultured PBMCs, taken from culture after CMV antigen stimulation. These receptors all stem from a human donor in good health (CMV status not recorded). Some clones in this sample may be carry-over from other donors' samples.

DNA of the CDR3: TGTGCCAGCACCCGATCTCTGGACAGGGCCGACTATGGCTACACCTTC. Protein sequence: CASTRSLDRADYGYTF. The rearrangement links TRBV27 to TRBJ1-2; 8 bases fit TRBD1. V was pared by 7 bases and J by 3 bases, with 13 bases of the junction left unmatched. Germline values: CDR1 MNHEY, CDR2 SMNVEV (reference sequence). The length of the CDR3 is 16 residues.

This clonotype occurred a few times. The chain uses TRBV9 and TRBJ2-1; 12 nucleotides align to TRBD2. Germline V CDR1 and CDR2: SGDLS, YYNGEE. J lost 6 bases, V lost 3 bases, and 4 bases had no gene match. The CDR3 has 15 amino acids. The DNA of the CDR3 is TGTGCCAGCAGCGCGACTAGCGGGAGAAGCAATGAGCAGTTCTTC. This codes for CASSATSGRSNEQFF.

This clonotype was counted a few times. The chain is built from TRBV15 and TRBJ2-3, with 11 bases aligning to TRBD2. V shed 1 base and J 7 bases; nucleotides not matched to a gene: 13. The CDR3 spans 18 residues. Germline V gene data show CDR1 as LNHNV and CDR2 as YYDKDF (reference sequence). CDR3 coding DNA: TGTGCCACCAGCAGAGTAGCGGGAGGGCCAGGGGGAGCGAATACGCAGTATTTT. It encodes CATSRVAGGPGGANTQYF.

This clonotype was counted only a few times. This chain uses TRBV7-2 with TRBJ2-3; tentative D call: TRBD1 (7 bases). The CDR3 runs to 13 residues. The V and J ends lost 4 bases and 6 bases respectively, with 11 bases between them. The germline V gene encodes CDR1 SGHTA and CDR2 FQGNSA. CDR3 in amino acids: CASSSGGWDTQYF. The CDR3 DNA is TGTGCCAGCAGCTCAGGGGGGTGGGATACGCAGTATTTT.

For the CDR3, the DNA is TGTGCCAGCAGTAAGCTCGGACTAGCGGGAGGGCCCTACAATGAGCAGTTCTTC. Translating gives CASSKLGLAGGPYNEQFF. V and J are TRBV6-2 or TRBV6-3 and TRBJ2-1, with 15 bases aligning to TRBD2. CDR3 length: 18 amino acids. Trimming took 5 bases from V and 2 from J; bases not matched to a gene: 7. Germline-derived CDR1 and CDR2 are MNHEY and SVGEGT.

The J gene is TRBJ2-3, the V gene TRBV9; 9 bases align to TRBD2. The CDR3 runs to 17 residues. From germline, CDR1 is SGDLS and CDR2 YYNGEE. V lost 2 bases and J lost 4; bases outside the gene matches: 11. CDR3 DNA: TGTGCCAGCAGCGTGCGGGAGGGGTCATATGGCCCAGATACGCAGTATTTT. Protein: CASSVREGSYGPDTQYF. Full variable domain (rest looked up from reference TRBV9 and TRBJ2-3): DSGVTQTPKHLITATGQRVTLRCSPRSGDLSVYWYQQSLDQGLQFLIQYYNGEERAKGNILERFSAQQFPDLHSELNLSSLELGDSALYFCASSVREGSYGPDTQYFGPGTRLTVL.

The chain is built from TRBV5-1 and TRBJ2-1, with D uncertain. This CDR3 region has 15 residues. Germline CDR1 and CDR2: SGHRS and YFSETQ. V gave up 9 bases and J gave up 7 bases, with 23 bases separating them. The CDR3 protein is CANRGFLASMNEQFF. CDR3 coding DNA: TGCGCCAACAGAGGTTTTTTGGCCTCTATGAATGAGCAGTTCTTC.

The V call is TRBV11-3, the J call TRBJ2-1, with 7 positions matching TRBD2. V was clipped by 5 bases and J by 9 bases; unmatched bases: 4. This CDR3 is 12 amino acids long. CDR1 and CDR2 from the germline V gene are SGHNT and YENEEA. The CDR3 is CASSRTGGEQFF. For the CDR3, the DNA is TGTGCCAGCAGCCGAACGGGAGGTGAGCAGTTCTTC. The full variable domain, with the rest looked up from reference TRBV11-3 and TRBJ2-1, is EAGVVQSPRYKIIEKKQPVAFWCNPISGHNTLYWYLQNLGQGPELLIRYENEEAVDDSQLPKDRFSAERLKGVDSTLKIQPAELGDSAVYLCASSRTGGEQFFGPGTRLTVL.

This rearrangement joins TRBV6-1 to TRBJ2-7; D is possibly TRBD1 (6 bases). Germline V gene data show CDR1 as MNHNS and CDR2 as SASEGT. The CDR3 is 13 residues long. V lost 5 bases to trimming and J lost 4 bases, with 12 bases between them. CDR3 protein: CASSLGQRYEQYF. DNA for the CDR3: TGTGCCAGCAGTCTAGGACAGAGGTACGAGCAGTACTTC.

The V and J genes are TRBV11-2 and TRBJ1-1, with D perhaps TRBD1 (6 bases). The CDR3 has 12 residues. Germline V gene data show CDR1 as SGHAT and CDR2 as FQNNGV. Trimming removed 4 bases at V and 7 bases at J, with 10 bases between. CDR3 in amino acids: CASSSLQGEAFF. The CDR3 DNA reads as TGTGCCAGCAGCTCGCTACAGGGTGAAGCTTTCTTT.

The V gene is TRBV7-9, the J gene TRBJ2-1; D gene unclear. The CDR3 extends over 13 amino acids. The V gene's germline CDR1 is SEHNR and CDR2 FQNEAQ (reference sequence). V lost 5 bases to trimming and J lost 7 bases, with 12 bases between them. The CDR3, as DNA: TGTGCCAGCAGCCTCCCCCCAGGTAATGAGCAGTTCTTC. This sequence encodes CASSLPPGNEQFF.

This CDR3 reads CASSPPTGRTNTEAFF. The CDR3 DNA follows: TGTGCCAGCAGCCCCCCGACAGGGCGGACGAACACTGAAGCTTTCTTT. The rearrangement joins TRBV9 to TRBJ1-1; 7 bases match TRBD1. Trimming at V came to 4 bases and at J to 1 base, leaving 10 bases not matched to a gene. Germline V gene lookup returns CDR1 SGDLS and CDR2 YYNGEE. This CDR3 spans 16 amino acids.

The rearrangement uses TRBV11-1 and TRBJ2-1; 8 bases align to TRBD2. The junction had 8 bases not matched to a gene; V was cut back by 2 bases and J by 8 bases. Germline-derived CDR1 and CDR2 are SGHAT and FQDESV (reference sequence). The CDR3 consists of 15 residues. The CDR3 here is CASSLPSGSSDEQFF. The CDR3 nucleotides read TGTGCCAGCAGCTTACCCAGCGGGAGCTCGGATGAGCAGTTCTTC.

The chain links TRBV3-1 to TRBJ2-1, with D unclear. The CDR3 has 17 amino acids. V dropped 0 bases and J dropped 0 bases, with 12 bases sitting between them. Germline CDR1 reads LGHDT; CDR2 reads YNNKEL (reference sequence). CDR3 DNA sequence: TGTGCCAGCAGCCAAGAGTTTAGACGAAGCTCCTACAATGAGCAGTTCTTC. It translates to CASSQEFRRSSYNEQFF.

This clonotype was seen a single time. This chain joins TRBV6-5 and TRBJ1-1, with D possibly TRBD1 on 5 matching bases. V lost 0 bases to trimming and J lost 4 bases, with 9 bases between them. Germline V gene lookup returns CDR1 MNHEY and CDR2 SVGAGI. The CDR3 consists of 14 residues. CDR3 sequence: CASSYSQGFTEAFF. The CDR3 coding sequence is TGTGCCAGCAGTTACTCCCAGGGATTCACTGAAGCTTTCTTT.

This clonotype was detected a few times. The chain recombines TRBV6-6 with TRBJ2-1, with 7 bases matching TRBD2. The CDR3 has 13 amino acids. The trim removed 6 bases at V and 9 bases at J, leaving 8 bases unmatched. Germline loops: CDR1 MNHNY, CDR2 SVGAGI (reference sequence). CDR3 sequence (DNA): TGTGCCAGCAGCCGGGGGGAGGTGACTGAGCAGTTCTTC. It specifies CASSRGEVTEQFF.

CDR3 in amino acids: CSAPGQGIKETQYF. Written as DNA, the CDR3 is TGCAGCGCACCGGGACAGGGCATAAAAGAGACCCAGTACTTC. The V gene is TRBV29-1, the J gene TRBJ2-5, with 9 bases identical to TRBD1. This CDR3 is built from 14 residues. J lost 3 bases, V lost 7 bases, and 9 bases had no gene match. Germline V gene sequence: CDR1 SQVTM, CDR2 ANQGSEA.

This rearrangement joins TRBV7-3 to TRBJ2-7; the D gene is possibly TRBD2 (5 bases). This CDR3 has 13 residues. Trimming removed 2 bases from V and 4 bases from J, with 9 bases in between. Germline V gene lookup returns CDR1 SGHTA and CDR2 FQGTGA. The CDR3 loop is CASSLAAVYEQYF. In DNA, the CDR3 is TGTGCCAGCAGCTTAGCAGCGGTTTACGAGCAGTACTTC.

The chain joins TRBV7-9 to TRBJ2-1, with D unclear. V was clipped by 2 bases and J by 10 bases, with 9 bases between them. The CDR3 extends over 12 amino acids. CDR1 and CDR2 (germline): SEHNR, FQNEAQ (reference sequence). The CDR3 DNA reads TGTGCCAGCAGCTTACCACTGAGGGAGCAGTTCTTC. It is translated as CASSLPLREQFF.

The rearrangement uses TRBV7-2 and TRBJ2-3, with D hard to call. The CDR3 extends over 13 amino acids. CDR1 SGHTA and CDR2 FQGNSA come from the germline V gene. V gave up 0 bases and J gave up 4 bases, with 5 bases separating them. The CDR3 bases are TGTGCCAGCAGCTTAGCGTGGGCAGATACGCAGTATTTT. Its translation is CASSLAWADTQYF.

The chain has TRBV5-1 and TRBJ2-1; D is unclear. This CDR3 comprises 13 residues. CDR1 is SGHRS and CDR2 is YFSETQ in the germline V gene. Trimming cost V 4 bases and J 8 bases, with 13 bases left between them. CDR3 in amino acids: CASSTWQSYEQFF. CDR3 DNA sequence: TGCGCCAGCAGCACCTGGCAGTCCTATGAGCAGTTCTTC.

This clonotype turned up a few times. The V gene is TRBV11-2, the J gene TRBJ2-5; 7 bases are a match to TRBD1. Germline CDR1 and CDR2: SGHAT and FQNNGV. There are 16 residues in the CDR3. V lost 3 bases and J lost 0; bases outside the gene matches: 7. The CDR3 sequence is CASSFEQGVNQETQYF. The CDR3 DNA reads as TGTGCCAGCAGCTTTGAGCAGGGGGTCAACCAAGAGACCCAGTACTTC.

The chain employs TRBV7-6 and TRBJ2-6; D is perhaps TRBD2 (5 bases). V gave up 3 bases and J gave up 1 base, with 10 bases separating them. The CDR3 is 16 amino acids. Germline V gene data show CDR1 as SGHVS and CDR2 as FNYEAQ. The CDR3 sequence: CASSFELVSGANVLTF. The CDR3 region has the DNA TGTGCCAGCAGCTTCGAACTAGTATCTGGGGCCAACGTCCTGACTTTC.

This clonotype has more than one count but fewer than ten. The chain recombines TRBV28 with TRBJ2-1; D is ambiguous. This CDR3 is built from 13 residues. Trimming took off 4 bases at V and 7 bases at J, with 11 bases between the two ends. Germline CDR1 MDHEN, CDR2 SYDVKM. CDR3 nucleotide sequence: TGTGCCAGCAGTTCCTCTTTAGGGAATGAGCAGTTCTTC. It encodes CASSSSLGNEQFF.